A selection of T cell receptor beta chains follows, all from one sample in a study of blood T cell repertoires in COVID-19. Generated by immunoSEQ multiplex PCR, the TCRdb table keeps only in-frame clones and is missing some. Here the sample spans about 300,000 clones, around 80% being singletons. The sequenced material came from peripheral blood. Receptors were obtained from a woman aged 45-60 years with acute or convalescent COVID-19. CDR3s include the opening cysteine and the closing phenylalanine or tryptophan. The order of the fields is V gene, J gene, D gene, clone size, CDR3 DNA, CDR3 protein. The D gene is left open where the match is weak. Size values are once, few and many counts, or a class for expanded clones, and some rows have none.

TRBV13	TRBJ2-1	TRBD2	.	TGTGCCAGCAGCTTAGGACTAGCGGGGGCCCACAATGAGCAGTTCTTC	CASSLGLAGAHNEQFF
TRBV3-1/TRBV3-2	TRBJ1-1	TRBD1	.	TGTGCCAGCAGCCAAGGACAGACCAGGGGGACTGAAGCTTTCTTT	CASSQGQTRGTEAFF
TRBV7-2	TRBJ2-7	TRBD2	.	TGTGCCAGCAGCTTAAGCGGGGGACCTTACGAGCAGTACTTC	CASSLSGGPYEQYF
TRBV7-2	TRBJ2-3	.	once	TGTGCCAGCAGCTTAAGTCTCAGAGATACGCAGTATTTT	CASSLSLRDTQYF
TRBV4-1	TRBJ2-3	TRBD2	.	TGCGCCAGCAGCCAAGAGAAGACAGCCGGGAGGGCTACAGATACGCAGTATTTT	CASSQEKTAGRATDTQYF
TRBV10-1	TRBJ2-5	.	.	TGCGCCAGCAGTGAATATGGAGGCGAGACCCAGTACTTC	CASSEYGGETQYF
TRBV7-9	TRBJ2-1	.	few	TGTGCCAGCAGCTCGCAGGGGAATGAGCAGTTCTTC	CASSSQGNEQFF
TRBV6-6	TRBJ2-1	TRBD2	.	TGTGCCAGCAGCGCCACTAGGGACTACGAGCAGTTCTTC	CASSATRDYEQFF
TRBV6-6	TRBJ1-2	TRBD1	.	TGTGCCAGCAGTTACTTTGGACAGGGGGCGGACTATGGCTACACCTTC	CASSYFGQGADYGYTF
TRBV6-1	TRBJ2-1	TRBD2	.	TGTGCCAGCAGTAAAGGACCCCCGACTAGCGGGAGCTACAATGAGCAGTTCTTC	CASSKGPPTSGSYNEQFF
TRBV30	TRBJ1-2	.	.	TGTGCCTGGAGTGACGACTCCTGGCGGGGAGGCTACACCTTC	CAWSDDSWRGGYTF
TRBV30	TRBJ1-3	.	.	TGTGCGTCCGGTCGAAGCTCTGGAAACACCATATATTTT	CASGRSSGNTIYF
TRBV2	TRBJ2-2	TRBD2	.	TGTGCCAGCAAGCGGGGGGGCAACACCGGGGAGCTGTTTTTT	CASKRGGNTGELFF
TRBV5-1	TRBJ2-1	TRBD2	.	TGCGCCAGTACGTGGGGGGGAGTGAGCTCCTACAATGAGCAGTTCTTC	CASTWGGVSSYNEQFF
TRBV12-1	TRBJ1-1	.	.	TGTGCCAGCAGCTTTGCGCTTCGCGGGGACACTGAAGCTTTCTTT	CASSFALRGDTEAFF
TRBV10-3	TRBJ1-1	TRBD1	.	TGTGCCATCAGTGCACAACAGGGGATGGGCACTGAAGCTTTCTTT	CAISAQQGMGTEAFF
TRBV2	TRBJ2-7	TRBD2	.	TGTGCCAGCAGTGTCGGGCTAGCGGGAGGACCGTTGGACGAGCAGTACTTC	CASSVGLAGGPLDEQYF
TRBV9	TRBJ1-3	TRBD1	.	TGTGCCAGCAGCGTGACAGGGGGCGCTGGAAACACCATATATTTT	CASSVTGGAGNTIYF
TRBV5-1	TRBJ1-2	TRBD1	.	TGCGCCAGCAGCCCGACAAGGACAGGCGGCTACACCTTC	CASSPTRTGGYTF
TRBV7-2	TRBJ2-2	.	.	TGTGCCAGCAGCCGTGACTCTAGTGGTGTTACGGGGGAGCTGTTTTTT	CASSRDSSGVTGELFF
TRBV6-5	TRBJ1-3	.	.	TGTGCCAGCAGTACGGGGACTGCTGGAAACACCATATATTTT	CASSTGTAGNTIYF
TRBV4-2	TRBJ1-5	.	.	TGTGCCAGCAGCCAAGAGCTACTTAGCAATCAGCCCCAGCATTTT	CASSQELLSNQPQHF
TRBV5-4	TRBJ2-5	TRBD2	.	TGTGCCAGCAGGTTGGGACTAGCGGGGGGGGAAGAGACCCAGTACTTC	CASRLGLAGGEETQYF
TRBV7-2	TRBJ1-2	.	few	TGTGCCAGCAGCTTAGCCGGGTTTCATGGCTACACCTTC	CASSLAGFHGYTF
TRBV2	TRBJ2-1	TRBD2	.	TGTGCCAGCACCAGGCTTGAGACTAGCGGTTACAATGAGCAGTTCTTC	CASTRLETSGYNEQFF
TRBV18	TRBJ2-5	TRBD1	.	TGTGCCAGCTCACCACCTGGGACAGTCAGCCAAGAGACCCAGTACTTC	CASSPPGTVSQETQYF
TRBV27	TRBJ2-3	.	few	TGTGCCAGCAGTTTAACTACAGATACGCAGTATTTT	CASSLTTDTQYF
TRBV5-4	TRBJ2-1	TRBD2	.	TGTGCCAGCAGCTTGGGGACTAGCGGGAGTGGGTACAATGAGCAGTTCTTC	CASSLGTSGSGYNEQFF
TRBV5-6	TRBJ2-1	.	.	TGTGCCAGCAGCTTGGCGGGATCTTGGCGATACAATGAGCAGTTCTTC	CASSLAGSWRYNEQFF
TRBV24-1	TRBJ2-1	TRBD2	once	TGTGCCACCAGTGATCCGGGACTAGCGGGGGGGTTCTCCTACAATGAGCAGTTCTTC	CATSDPGLAGGFSYNEQFF
TRBV7-3	TRBJ1-4	TRBD1	.	TGTGCCAGCAGCAAATTGGGACAGCCTAATGAAAAACTGTTTTTT	CASSKLGQPNEKLFF
TRBV3-1/TRBV3-2	TRBJ1-5	TRBD1	.	TGTGCCAGCAGCCAAGAGCGGGACAGGGAAGTTGGCCAGCCCCAGCATTTT	CASSQERDREVGQPQHF
TRBV6-5	TRBJ1-1	.	.	TGTGCCAGCAGTTACGGAGCAAGGGGATCCGAAGCTTTCTTT	CASSYGARGSEAFF
TRBV18	TRBJ2-1	TRBD1	.	TGTGCCAGCTCACCACCGAGAGGGGAGCAGGGGGCGTACAATGAGCAGTTCTTC	CASSPPRGEQGAYNEQFF
TRBV18	TRBJ1-3	.	.	TGTGCCAGCTCCCCCGGGGTCCACTCTGGAAACACCATATATTTT	CASSPGVHSGNTIYF
TRBV6-6	TRBJ1-3	.	.	TGTGCCAGCAGTTACGAGTACAGGAGCTCTGGAAACACCATATATTTT	CASSYEYRSSGNTIYF
TRBV15	TRBJ2-3	TRBD2	.	TGTGCCACCAGCAGAGATCATAGCGGGGGGTACACAGATACGCAGTATTTT	CATSRDHSGGYTDTQYF
TRBV7-8	TRBJ1-1	TRBD1	.	TGTGCCAGCAGCGCCCGGACAGGGATGAACACTGAAGCTTTCTTT	CASSARTGMNTEAFF
TRBV21-1	TRBJ2-1	.	.	TGTGCCAGCCCCAAGTACAGGGATGAGCAGTTCTTC	CASPKYRDEQFF
TRBV9	TRBJ1-1	TRBD1	.	TGTGCCAGCAGTCGGCCGGGACAGGGGGAGAACACTGAAGCTTTCTTT	CASSRPGQGENTEAFF
TRBV19	TRBJ1-6	.	.	TGTGCCAGTAGTACCGGGACCTATAATTCACCCCTCCACTTT	CASSTGTYNSPLHF
TRBV6-5	TRBJ1-1	TRBD1	once	TGTGCCAGTAGGGACAGATTCATGAACACTGAAGCTTTCTTT	CASRDRFMNTEAFF
TRBV7-9	TRBJ1-2	.	.	TGTGCCAGCAGGGAGGGACCCCAGAACTATGGCTACACCTTC	CASREGPQNYGYTF
TRBV12-3/TRBV12-4	TRBJ1-2	.	.	TGTGCCAGCAGGGGGGCCAGAGGGTATGGCTACACCTTC	CASRGARGYGYTF
TRBV30	TRBJ1-5	.	.	TGTGCCTGGGCGGTTTTGAGCAATCAGCCCCAGCATTTT	CAWAVLSNQPQHF
TRBV5-1	TRBJ1-2	TRBD1	.	TGCGCCAGCAGCTTGGGTATTTTGGGGACAGATGGCTACACCTTC	CASSLGILGTDGYTF
TRBV28	TRBJ1-1	.	.	TGTGCCAGCAGTTACGGGAACACTGAAGCTTTCTTT	CASSYGNTEAFF
TRBV7-2	TRBJ2-7	TRBD2	.	TGTGCCAGCAGCCCCACAAGACTAGCGGGAATACTCTACGAGCAGTACTTC	CASSPTRLAGILYEQYF
TRBV29-1	TRBJ1-2	.	.	TGCAGCGTTCTACTGGCGGGGTTCGGCTATGGCTACACCTTC	CSVLLAGFGYGYTF
TRBV5-1	TRBJ1-4	.	.	TGCGCCAGCAGCCCCGGGGGGGGTGCAACTAATGAAAAACTGTTTTTT	CASSPGGGATNEKLFF
TRBV24-1	TRBJ2-7	.	.	TGTGCCACCAGGGGAGGATCTACCTACGAGCAGTACTTC	CATRGGSTYEQYF
TRBV5-1	TRBJ2-2	TRBD1	.	TGCGCCAGCAGCTTGTCCACTGGGACAGGGGGAATCGGGGAGCTGTTTTTT	CASSLSTGTGGIGELFF
TRBV24-1	TRBJ1-1	.	once	TGTGCCACCAGTGATGCCCAGACAGGGAACACTGAAGCTTTCTTT	CATSDAQTGNTEAFF